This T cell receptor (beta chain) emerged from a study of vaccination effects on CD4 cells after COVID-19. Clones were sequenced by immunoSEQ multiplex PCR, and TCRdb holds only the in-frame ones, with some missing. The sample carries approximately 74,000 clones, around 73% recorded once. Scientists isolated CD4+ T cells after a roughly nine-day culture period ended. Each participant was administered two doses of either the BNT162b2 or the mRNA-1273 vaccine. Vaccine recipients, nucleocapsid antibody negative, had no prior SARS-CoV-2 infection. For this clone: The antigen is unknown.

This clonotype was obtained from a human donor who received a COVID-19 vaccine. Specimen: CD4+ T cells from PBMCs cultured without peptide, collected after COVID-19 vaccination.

As DNA, the CDR3 is TGTGCCAGCAGTGAGAGGGTCGCTGAAGCTTTCTTT. This sequence encodes CASSERVAEAFF. The V gene is TRBV6-1, the J gene TRBJ1-1; unclear D gene. The CDR3 loop spans 12 amino acids. V was clipped by 3 bases and J by 6 bases, with 8 bases between them. CDR1 is MNHNS and CDR2 is SASEGT in the germline V gene.